A selection of T cell receptor beta chains follows, all from one sample in a study of T cell changes during pregnancy in multiple sclerosis. Generated by immunoSEQ multiplex PCR, the TCRdb table keeps only in-frame clones and is missing some. This table holds around 35,000 clones, 92% found once. The source was CD4+ T cells from peripheral blood mononuclear cells, collected after pregnancy. The source of these receptors is a female donor with multiple sclerosis, enrolled in a pregnancy study. Each CDR3 is given with its conserved first and last residue. Fields, in order: D gene, clone size, V gene, J gene, CDR3 protein, CDR3 DNA. D genes are given only for firm matches. Clone size is stated in some rows and not others, as once, few, many or a class when expanded.

d_call: -; clone_size: once; v_call: TRBV28; j_call: TRBJ2-6; cdr3_aa: CASSYQGFWANVLTF; cdr3_nt: TGTGCCAGCAGTTATCAGGGTTTTTGGGCCAACGTCCTGACTTTC
d_call: TRBD2; clone_size: -; v_call: TRBV11-2; j_call: TRBJ2-1; cdr3_aa: CASSLSYFPGLTSLDEQFF; cdr3_nt: TGTGCCAGCAGCCTGTCATATTTTCCGGGACTAACATCTCTCGATGAGCAGTTCTTC
d_call: -; clone_size: -; v_call: TRBV11-3; j_call: TRBJ2-3; cdr3_aa: CASSLGDISSTDTQYF; cdr3_nt: TGTGCCAGCAGCTTAGGTGACATATCGAGCACAGATACGCAGTATTTT
d_call: TRBD1; clone_size: -; v_call: TRBV19; j_call: TRBJ2-7; cdr3_aa: CASSIGQGYEQYF; cdr3_nt: TGTGCCAGTAGTATCGGACAGGGTTACGAGCAGTACTTC
d_call: -; clone_size: -; v_call: TRBV7-3; j_call: TRBJ2-2; cdr3_aa: CASSYFQGTGELFF; cdr3_nt: TGTGCCAGCAGCTATTTCCAGGGGACCGGGGAGCTGTTTTTT
d_call: -; clone_size: -; v_call: TRBV11-3; j_call: TRBJ1-3; cdr3_aa: CASSLVRNSGNTIYF; cdr3_nt: TGTGCCAGCAGCTTAGTCAGGAACTCTGGAAACACCATATATTTT
d_call: TRBD1; clone_size: -; v_call: TRBV5-1; j_call: TRBJ2-7; cdr3_aa: CASTGQGSYEQYF; cdr3_nt: TGCGCCAGCACGGGACAGGGGTCCTACGAGCAGTACTTC
d_call: TRBD1; clone_size: -; v_call: TRBV5-1; j_call: TRBJ2-5; cdr3_aa: CASSFGQARQETQYF; cdr3_nt: TGCGCCAGCAGCTTTGGACAGGCCCGACAAGAGACCCAGTACTTC
d_call: -; clone_size: -; v_call: TRBV7-3; j_call: TRBJ1-1; cdr3_aa: CASSLTRDHNTEAFF; cdr3_nt: TGTGCCAGCAGCTTAACGCGGGACCATAACACTGAAGCTTTCTTT
d_call: -; clone_size: -; v_call: TRBV5-4; j_call: TRBJ2-7; cdr3_aa: CASSLWRGRLSSYEQYF; cdr3_nt: TGTGCCAGCAGCTTGTGGCGGGGCCGACTTAGCTCCTACGAGCAGTACTTC
d_call: -; clone_size: -; v_call: TRBV18; j_call: TRBJ1-1; cdr3_aa: CASSPFTGSTEAFF; cdr3_nt: TGTGCCAGCTCACCCTTTACAGGGAGTACTGAAGCTTTCTTT
d_call: TRBD2; clone_size: -; v_call: TRBV2; j_call: TRBJ2-3; cdr3_aa: CASSERGGIDTQYF; cdr3_nt: TGTGCCAGCAGTGAGCGGGGGGGGATAGATACGCAGTATTTT
d_call: TRBD1; clone_size: -; v_call: TRBV7-2; j_call: TRBJ2-4; cdr3_aa: CASSLGQAKNIQYF; cdr3_nt: TGTGCCAGCAGCCTTGGACAGGCGAAAAACATTCAGTACTTC
d_call: TRBD1; clone_size: -; v_call: TRBV19; j_call: TRBJ1-1; cdr3_aa: CASSINRGSGWTEAFF; cdr3_nt: TGTGCCAGTAGTATAAACAGGGGGTCGGGGTGGACTGAAGCTTTCTTT
d_call: -; clone_size: -; v_call: TRBV7-9; j_call: TRBJ2-7; cdr3_aa: CASSLADGKQGYEQYF; cdr3_nt: TGTGCCAGCAGCTTAGCGGATGGCAAACAGGGTTACGAGCAGTACTTC
d_call: -; clone_size: -; v_call: TRBV29-1; j_call: TRBJ1-1; cdr3_aa: CSVGRTVMNTEAFF; cdr3_nt: TGCAGCGTTGGTCGGACAGTCATGAACACTGAAGCTTTCTTT
d_call: TRBD1; clone_size: -; v_call: TRBV18; j_call: TRBJ2-7; cdr3_aa: CASSILPQDRDSREQYF; cdr3_nt: TGTGCCAGCTCGATACTCCCCCAGGACAGGGACTCTCGCGAGCAGTACTTC